Within the sample, the clone carrying this T cell receptor (beta chain) is medium-sized (0.01 to 0.1%). Its specificity is unknown. Semi-nested PCR with Nested Universal Primer A followed constant-region reverse priming of full-length variable regions. From the 5' RACE reads, TCRdb called clonotypes with MiXCR, one entry per CDR3 protein. The table has around 10,000 distinct CDR3 sequences, approximately 26% seen once. Findings and limits, study-wide: The larger-cohort validation was restricted to a single TCR beta V-J rearrangement rather than whole repertoires. Tumor Treg TCRs overlapped most with tumor naive CD4+ cells. Tumor memory CD4+ T cell TCR gene usage clustered with blood and lymph node memory CD4+ cells and lymph node naive CD4+ cells.

Treg sorting used a CD4+CD25+CD127-/low gate. Germline CDR1 is SEHNR and CDR2 is FQNEAQ (reference sequence). This CDR3 contains 18 residues. The V gene end was trimmed by 5 bases and the J gene end by 2 bases; junction bases not matched to a gene: 18. This TCR was sampled from a female donor with breast cancer. Sequencing used Tregs sorted from a lymph node. The chain employs TRBV7-9 and TRBJ2-7; 7 bases agree with TRBD1. As DNA, the CDR3 is TGTGCCAGCAGCCTAAAGACCGCTACAAGGGGGCCCACCTACGAGCAGTACTTC. It is translated as CASSLKTATRGPTYEQYF. The full variable domain, in which reference TRBV7-9 and TRBJ2-7 provide the parts outside the CDR3, is DTGVSQNPRHKITKRGQNVTFRCDPISEHNRLYWYRQTLGQGPEFLTYFQNEAQLEKSRLLSDRFSAERPKGSFSTLEIQRTEQGDSAMYLCASSLKTATRGPTYEQYFGPGTRLTVT.